A single sample gave rise to the 29 T cell receptor beta chains below, sequenced in a study of blood T cell repertoires in COVID-19. Some clones are missing from TCRdb's copy, which holds only in-frame ones; the method was immunoSEQ multiplex PCR. The top ten clones hold less than 10% of a sample with around 170,000 clones, roughly four fifths of them seen once. The specimen sequenced was peripheral blood. These receptors came from an older woman with COVID-19, enrolled during active disease.

This chain links TRBV7-2 with TRBJ1-2, with a weak D call TRBD1 (6 bases). The CDR3 contains 15 residues. V was pared by 5 bases and J by 9 bases, with 22 bases between. Germline V lookup: CDR1 SGHTA, CDR2 FQGNSA. The CDR3 reads CASSPGPGTPISYTF. CDR3 DNA: TGTGCCAGCAGCCCAGGCCCGGGGACACCGATAAGCTACACCTTC.

V is TRBV7-2 and J is TRBJ2-3; no reliable D call. The CDR3 contains 14 residues. Germline values: CDR1 SGHTA, CDR2 FQGNSA. Trimming pared 5 bases from V and 3 bases from J, leaving 12 bases between. CDR3 protein: CASSPRRVTDTQYF. CDR3 DNA sequence: TGTGCCAGCAGCCCCAGGCGTGTGACAGATACGCAGTATTTT. The variable domain in full, with the rest retrieved from reference TRBV7-2 and TRBJ2-3, is GAGVSQSPSNKVTEKGKDVELRCDPISGHTALYWYRQSLGQGLEFLIYFQGNSAPDKSGLPSDRFSAERTGGSVSTLTIQRTQQEDSAVYLCASSPRRVTDTQYFGPGTRLTVL.

The rearrangement joins TRBV7-2 to TRBJ1-6; 7 nucleotides line up with TRBD1. The CDR3 loop spans 15 amino acids. Germline lookup yields CDR1 SGHTA and CDR2 FQGNSA. The trim removed 3 bases at V and 9 bases at J, leaving 8 bases unmatched. CDR3 protein: CASSFDRALSSPLHF. DNA for the CDR3: TGTGCCAGCAGCTTCGACAGGGCGCTCTCTTCACCCCTCCACTTT.

This clone appeared a single time. J is TRBJ1-2 and V is TRBV9, with a tentative D call TRBD1 (5 bases). Germline V gene lookup returns CDR1 SGDLS and CDR2 YYNGEE. Trimming pared 0 bases from V and 2 bases from J, leaving 5 bases between. The CDR3 is 13 amino acids. The CDR3 region is CASSVGGNYGYTF. CDR3 coding DNA: TGTGCCAGCAGCGTAGGGGGCAACTATGGCTACACCTTC.

This chain joins TRBV9 and TRBJ2-7; unclear D gene. V was cut by 0 bases and J by 6 bases, with 10 bases left in between. The CDR3 totals 13 residues. Germline V gives CDR1 SGDLS, CDR2 YYNGEE. In DNA, the CDR3 is TGTGCCAGCAGCGTAGCTCAAGGAGCCGAGCAGTACTTC. It encodes CASSVAQGAEQYF.

A single count supports this clone. V gene TRBV7-2 combines with J gene TRBJ2-7; a possible D gene is TRBD2 (6 bases). This CDR3 has 15 amino acids. Germline CDR1 SGHTA, CDR2 FQGNSA. The V gene lost 1 base and the J gene lost 3 bases, with 13 bases spanning the gap. The CDR3 loop reads CASSLGLVGVYEQYF. CDR3 in DNA: TGTGCCAGCAGCTTAGGACTAGTAGGTGTCTACGAGCAGTACTTC.

On this clone: This may arise from a read error, as a much more abundant clone is one base away. This rearrangement joins TRBV6-5 to TRBJ2-2, with 7 positions matching TRBD1. This CDR3 has 14 residues. From germline, CDR1 is MNHEY and CDR2 SVGAGI. CDR3 DNA sequence: TGTGCCAGCAGAGGGGACAGAAACACCGAGGAGCTGTTTTTT. This gives the protein CASRGDRNTEELFF.

The V call is TRBV18, the J call TRBJ2-7; maybe TRBD1 (5 bases). This CDR3 is 14 amino acids long. Germline V gene sequence: CDR1 KGHSH, CDR2 LQKENI. The V end lost 2 bases, the J end lost 0 bases, and 8 bases lay between the germline ends. DNA for the CDR3: TGTGCCAGCTCACCAGGGGCCCCCTCCTACGAGCAGTACTTC. Translating gives CASSPGAPSYEQYF.

This chain joins TRBV7-8 and TRBJ2-1; D perhaps matches TRBD2 (6 bases). The germline V gene has CDR1 SGHVS and CDR2 FQNEAQ. The CDR3 contains 19 residues. V was trimmed by 5 bases and J by 1 base, leaving 24 bases between them. DNA of the CDR3: TGTGCCAGCAGCACCTCCGGTCGGTCTAGCGACCCTTCCTACAATGAGCAGTTCTTC. Translated: CASSTSGRSSDPSYNEQFF. Variable domain in full (rest from reference TRBV7-8 and TRBJ2-1): GAGVSQSPRYKVAKRGQDVALRCDPISGHVSLFWYQQALGQGPEFLTYFQNEAQLDKSGLPSDRFFAERPEGSVSTLKIQRTQQEDSAVYLCASSTSGRSSDPSYNEQFFGPGTRLTVL.

In DNA form, the CDR3 reads TGTGCCAGCAGCTTCACAGGGGGCAGCTATGGCTACACCTTC. Translated: CASSFTGGSYGYTF. The V and J genes are TRBV7-9 and TRBJ1-2; 9 nucleotides agree with TRBD1. CDR1 and CDR2 (germline): SEHNR, FQNEAQ (reference sequence). The CDR3 sequence is 14 residues long. V was clipped by 3 bases and J by 4 bases; unmatched bases: 3.

J is TRBJ2-1 and V is TRBV29-1; D call uncertain. Trimming took off 4 bases at V and 3 bases at J, with 19 bases between the two ends. The CDR3 covers 16 residues. Germline CDR1 reads SQVTM; CDR2 reads ANQGSEA. The CDR3 spells CSVGRLRVLGYNEQFF. As DNA, the CDR3 is TGCAGCGTTGGGCGCCTCCGGGTCCTTGGCTACAATGAGCAGTTCTTC.

The chain is built from TRBV19 and TRBJ2-3, with D possibly being TRBD2 (5 bases). Germline assignment: CDR1 LNHDA and CDR2 SQIVND (reference sequence). The V end lost 1 base, the J end lost 3 bases, and 5 bases lay between the germline ends. The CDR3 runs 13 residues. DNA for the CDR3: TGTGCCAGTAGTATAGGGGAGACAGATACGCAGTATTTT. Its protein product is CASSIGETDTQYF.

This clone appeared once. The CDR3 DNA sequence: TGTGCCAGCAGCCCGGACGGCAGGGGGGTTAGGTACGAGCAGTACTTC. It translates to CASSPDGRGVRYEQYF. The chain joins TRBV7-8 to TRBJ2-7; TRBD1 is a possible D gene (7 bases). Between the trimmed V and J ends, which lost 5 bases and 4 bases, there was a span of 21 bases. Germline CDR1 is SGHVS and CDR2 is FQNEAQ. The CDR3 length is 16 residues.

This sequence joins TRBV19 and TRBJ1-2; D is perhaps TRBD1 (5 bases). Germline-derived CDR1 and CDR2 are LNHDA and SQIVND (reference sequence). This CDR3 region has 11 residues. V was cut by 8 bases and J by 7 bases, with 11 bases left in between. The CDR3 region is CASSEDTGYTF. The CDR3 bases are TGTGCCAGTTCCGAGGACACTGGCTACACCTTC.

The chain uses TRBV5-4 and TRBJ2-7; D unresolved. Trimming cost V 3 bases and J 6 bases, with 13 bases left between them. This CDR3 comprises 13 residues. Looked up from germline, CDR1 is SGHNT and CDR2 is YYREEE (reference sequence). As DNA, the CDR3 is TGTGCCAGCAGCTGGGCTGACAACCGCGAGCAGTACTTC. Residues: CASSWADNREQYF.

The sample holds a few counts of this clone. This rearrangement joins TRBV6-2 or TRBV6-3 to TRBJ1-1; 10 bases are a match to TRBD1. The ends lost 1 base at V and 3 bases at J; junction bases unmatched: 2. From germline, CDR1 is MNHEY and CDR2 SVGEGT. This CDR3 contains 15 residues. The chain's CDR3 is CASSYWGTGDTEAFF. CDR3 sequence (DNA): TGTGCCAGCAGTTACTGGGGGACAGGGGACACTGAAGCTTTCTTT.

The chain employs TRBV10-3 and TRBJ2-1; 16 nucleotides agree with TRBD2. CDR3 length: 18 amino acids. Germline CDR1 is ENHRY and CDR2 is SYGVKD. V was pared by 0 bases and J by 5 bases, with 4 bases of the junction left unmatched. The CDR3 nucleotides read TGTGCCATCAGTGAGTCGGGACTAGCGGGAGGGCCCGACAATGAGCAGTTCTTC. This translates into CAISESGLAGGPDNEQFF.

The chain uses TRBV25-1 and TRBJ2-3; tentative D call: TRBD1 (6 bases). The germline gives CDR1 MGHDK, CDR2 SYGVNS. Trimming left V 6 bases short and J 12 bases short, with 16 bases between. CDR3 length: 12 amino acids. The CDR3 here is CASSETGLAQYF. The CDR3 coding sequence is TGTGCCAGCAGCGAGACAGGTTTAGCCCAGTATTTT. The full variable domain, completed using reference TRBV25-1 and TRBJ2-3, is EADIYQTPRYLVIGTGKKITLECSQTMGHDKMYWYQQDPGMELHLIHYSYGVNSTEKGDLSSESTVSRIRTEHFPLTLESARPSHTSQYLCASSETGLAQYFGPGTRLTVL.

This chain uses TRBV4-1 with TRBJ1-3, with D tentatively TRBD1 (6 bases). Germline values: CDR1 MGHRA, CDR2 YSYEKL. The V and J ends lost 1 base and 0 bases respectively, with 16 bases between them. The CDR3 runs to 18 residues. CDR3 sequence: CASSQGGGRGYSGNTIYF. The CDR3 DNA reads as TGCGCCAGCAGCCAAGGAGGAGGCAGGGGTTACTCTGGAAACACCATATATTTT.

The chain links TRBV4-3 to TRBJ1-4; no reliable D call. The V and J ends lost 0 bases and 7 bases respectively, with 18 bases between them. The length of the CDR3 is 17 residues. Per the germline V gene, CDR1 is LGHNA and CDR2 is YSLEER. CDR3 in amino acids: CASSQDPVVGSGEKLFF. CDR3 in DNA: TGCGCCAGCAGCCAAGATCCCGTAGTAGGGAGCGGTGAAAAACTGTTTTTT.

This clone was detected only once. The J gene is TRBJ2-1, the V gene TRBV24-1, with 9 positions matching TRBD2. V gave up 4 bases and J gave up 2 bases; unmatched junction bases: 5. Germline V CDR1 and CDR2: KGHDR, SFDVKD. The length of the CDR3 is 16 residues. The CDR3 bases are TGTGCCACCAGTGACCGGTCTAGCGGGGCCTACAATGAGCAGTTCTTC. Translated, it gives CATSDRSSGAYNEQFF.

This sequence joins TRBV28 and TRBJ1-1; D unclear. V was trimmed by 4 bases and J by 1 base, leaving 16 bases between them. Germline loops: CDR1 MDHEN, CDR2 SYDVKM. The length of the CDR3 is 16 residues. The chain's CDR3 is CASSWRSVVRNTEAFF. The DNA of the CDR3 is TGTGCCAGCAGTTGGAGGTCAGTCGTTCGGAACACTGAAGCTTTCTTT.

In DNA, the CDR3 is TGTGCCAGCTCACCCCTGTCCGGGGACGAGCAGTACTTC. Its protein is CASSPLSGDEQYF. The J gene is TRBJ2-7, the V gene TRBV18, with D maybe TRBD2 (5 bases). The germline CDR1 and CDR2 sequences are KGHSH and LQKENI. The CDR3 runs 13 residues. V shed 3 bases and J shed 5 bases, with 11 bases lying between them.

The chain combines TRBV2 with TRBJ1-5, with 8 nucleotides matching TRBD1. This CDR3 is built from 15 residues. Germline lookup yields CDR1 SNHLY and CDR2 FYNNEI. V gave up 6 bases and J gave up 4 bases; unmatched junction bases: 8. CDR3 in amino acids: CASSLQGVPNQPQHF. The CDR3 DNA sequence: TGTGCCAGCAGCTTACAGGGGGTGCCTAATCAGCCCCAGCATTTT.

This chain uses TRBV28 with TRBJ1-3, with D maybe TRBD1 (6 bases). Per germline, CDR1 MDHEN and CDR2 SYDVKM. The V end lost 4 bases, the J end lost 4 bases, and 11 bases lay between the germline ends. The CDR3 loop spans 14 amino acids. In nucleotides, the CDR3 is TGTGCCAGCAGTTCCCAAGGACAGGGAAACACCATATATTTT. Amino acids: CASSSQGQGNTIYF.

The chain combines TRBV19 with TRBJ2-1; the match to TRBD2 covers 8 bases. V was pared by 3 bases and J by 4 bases, with 14 bases of the junction left unmatched. CDR1 is LNHDA, CDR2 SQIVND, per germline (reference sequence). The CDR3 totals 18 residues. In nucleotides, the CDR3 is TGTGCCAGTAGTATTCTTAGCGGGGTGAGTGTTAATTACAATGAGCAGTTCTTC. The encoded protein is CASSILSGVSVNYNEQFF.

The V and J genes are TRBV2 and TRBJ2-1; D might be TRBD2 (5 bases). Germline CDR1 reads SNHLY; CDR2 reads FYNNEI. The CDR3 has 16 amino acids. V lost 6 bases, J lost 2 bases, and 17 bases lay in between. CDR3 loop: CASSPRGGRTYNEQFF. The DNA of the CDR3 is TGTGCCAGCAGCCCCCGAGGAGGACGCACCTACAATGAGCAGTTCTTC.

Remarks on this clone: Other DNA sequences in this specimen translate into the identical CDR3. The chain couples TRBV5-1 to TRBJ2-7, with a tentative D call TRBD2 (6 bases). The CDR3 extends over 14 amino acids. From germline, CDR1 is SGHRS and CDR2 YFSETQ. V shed 4 bases and J shed 4 bases, with 15 bases lying between them. The CDR3 loop reads CASSLSGTSYEQYF. CDR3 DNA: TGCGCCAGCAGCCTCTCCGGGACTTCGTACGAGCAGTACTTC.

The chain is built from TRBV7-2 and TRBJ2-7; possibly TRBD1 for D (5 bases). This CDR3 has 15 residues. Trimming shortened V by 1 base and J by 4 bases, and 14 bases separated the two germline ends. Germline V CDR1 and CDR2: SGHTA, FQGNSA. This CDR3 is CASSLVVGHLYEQYF. In DNA form, the CDR3 reads TGTGCCAGCAGCTTAGTGGTAGGACATCTTTACGAGCAGTACTTC. The entire variable domain, with the rest obtained from reference TRBV7-2 and TRBJ2-7, is as follows: GAGVSQSPSNKVTEKGKDVELRCDPISGHTALYWYRQSLGQGLEFLIYFQGNSAPDKSGLPSDRFSAERTGGSVSTLTIQRTQQEDSAVYLCASSLVVGHLYEQYFGPGTRLTVT.